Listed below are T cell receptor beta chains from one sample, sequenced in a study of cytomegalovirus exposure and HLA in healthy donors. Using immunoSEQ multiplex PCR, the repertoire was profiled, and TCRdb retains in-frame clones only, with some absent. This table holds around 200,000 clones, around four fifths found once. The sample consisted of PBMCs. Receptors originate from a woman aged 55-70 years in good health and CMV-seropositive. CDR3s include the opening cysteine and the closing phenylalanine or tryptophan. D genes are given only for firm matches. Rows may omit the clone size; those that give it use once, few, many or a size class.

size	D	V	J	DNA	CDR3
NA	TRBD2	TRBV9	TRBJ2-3	TGTGCCAGCAGACGAGGGGGAGGAGCGGGAGCCACAGATACGCAGTATTTT	CASRRGGGAGATDTQYF
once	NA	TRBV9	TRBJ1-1	TGTGCCAGCAGCGTAGTCCCAGGAGAAGCTTTCTTT	CASSVVPGEAFF
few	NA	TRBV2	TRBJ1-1	TGTGCCACCAGGCGGAGGGTGAACACTGAAGCTTTCTTT	CATRRRVNTEAFF
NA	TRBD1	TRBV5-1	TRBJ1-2	TGCGCCAGCAGTTGGACAGGGGGCGAATCTGGCTACACCTTC	CASSWTGGESGYTF
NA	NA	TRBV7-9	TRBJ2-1	TGTGCCAGCAGCTTAGTTCTAGCGCCCACCAATGAGCAGTTCTTC	CASSLVLAPTNEQFF
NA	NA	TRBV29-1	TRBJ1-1	TGCAGCGTTGAAGATCGAGGCAGGGGTACTGAAGCTTTCTTT	CSVEDRGRGTEAFF
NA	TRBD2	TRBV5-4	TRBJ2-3	TGTGCCAGCAGCCCACAGACTAGCGGGTCCACAGATACGCAGTATTTT	CASSPQTSGSTDTQYF
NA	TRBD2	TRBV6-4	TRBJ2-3	TGTGCCAGCAGTCCCGGGCCAACTAGCGGGGGGGTCACAGATACGCAGTATTTT	CASSPGPTSGGVTDTQYF
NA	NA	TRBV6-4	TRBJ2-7	TGTGCCAGCAGTTCGGCCCCACAGGGACGAGGATCCTACGAGCAGTACTTC	CASSSAPQGRGSYEQYF
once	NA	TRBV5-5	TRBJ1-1	TGTGCCAGCAGCTTGTATTACACTGAAGCTTTCTTT	CASSLYYTEAFF
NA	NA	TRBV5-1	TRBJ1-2	TGCGCCAGCAGCTTCGTTGGGCAGGTTAACTATGGCTACACCTTC	CASSFVGQVNYGYTF
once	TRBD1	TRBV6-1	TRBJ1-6	TGTGCCAGCAGGACAGGGTCACCCCTCCACTTT	CASRTGSPLHF
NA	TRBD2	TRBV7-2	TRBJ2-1	TGTGCCAGCAGCGTCCTAGCGGGGGGTAGGTTCTTC	CASSVLAGGRFF
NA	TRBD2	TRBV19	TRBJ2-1	TGTGCCAGTAGTACGCAGCGGGATGTACGGCTTGAGCAGTTCTTC	CASSTQRDVRLEQFF
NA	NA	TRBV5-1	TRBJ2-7	TGCGCCAGCAGCTTGGTCAGGGAAGGCGAGCAGTACTTC	CASSLVREGEQYF